Listed below are T cell receptor beta chains from one sample, sequenced in a study of blood T cell repertoires in COVID-19. Produced via immunoSEQ multiplex PCR; TCRdb's table is partial and in-frame only. The table records 130,000 or so clones, 80% to 85% of them present only once. Sequenced sample: peripheral blood. These TCRs come from a man aged 55 to 70 with acute or convalescent COVID-19. Each CDR3 is given with its conserved first and last residue. The order of the fields is CDR3 length, V gene, D gene, J gene, clone size, CDR3 protein, CDR3 DNA. D genes are given only for firm matches. Size is omitted from some rows. Given values are once, few, many or a class for expanded clones.

cdr3_length: 15; v_call: TRBV27; d_call: TRBD1; j_call: TRBJ1-5; clone_size: .; cdr3_aa: CASSWTGVLNQPQHF; cdr3_nt: TGTGCCAGCAGCTGGACAGGGGTCCTCAATCAGCCCCAGCATTTT
cdr3_length: 13; v_call: TRBV15; d_call: .; j_call: TRBJ1-2; clone_size: .; cdr3_aa: CATSPGEAYGYTF; cdr3_nt: TGTGCCACCAGCCCTGGGGAGGCGTATGGCTACACCTTC
cdr3_length: 14; v_call: TRBV5-1; d_call: TRBD2; j_call: TRBJ2-1; clone_size: .; cdr3_aa: CASSPRTSSDEQFF; cdr3_nt: TGCGCCAGCAGCCCTAGGACTAGCTCAGATGAGCAGTTCTTC
cdr3_length: 17; v_call: TRBV2; d_call: TRBD2; j_call: TRBJ2-3; clone_size: once; cdr3_aa: CASTRFPTSGSTDTQYF; cdr3_nt: TGTGCCAGCACCCGTTTCCCGACTAGCGGCAGCACAGATACGCAGTATTTT
cdr3_length: 13; v_call: TRBV10-3; d_call: .; j_call: TRBJ1-3; clone_size: .; cdr3_aa: CAIRPDSGNTIYF; cdr3_nt: TGTGCCATCAGACCAGACTCTGGAAACACCATATATTTT
cdr3_length: 14; v_call: TRBV27; d_call: TRBD2; j_call: TRBJ2-7; clone_size: few; cdr3_aa: CASSLSGRGHEQYF; cdr3_nt: TGTGCCAGCAGTTTATCGGGGAGGGGACACGAGCAGTACTTC
cdr3_length: 14; v_call: TRBV10-3; d_call: .; j_call: TRBJ1-3; clone_size: .; cdr3_aa: CAIRLQGSGNTIYF; cdr3_nt: TGTGCCATCAGACTCCAGGGATCTGGAAACACCATATATTTT
cdr3_length: 15; v_call: TRBV6-2/TRBV6-3; d_call: .; j_call: TRBJ2-3; clone_size: .; cdr3_aa: CASSYGPGGTDTQYF; cdr3_nt: TGTGCCAGCAGTTACGGGCCGGGGGGCACAGATACGCAGTATTTT
cdr3_length: 15; v_call: TRBV19; d_call: .; j_call: TRBJ1-5; clone_size: .; cdr3_aa: CASSIRQGAAQPQHF; cdr3_nt: TGTGCCAGTAGTATTCGGCAGGGCGCGGCTCAGCCCCAGCATTTT
cdr3_length: 14; v_call: TRBV10-1; d_call: .; j_call: TRBJ2-3; clone_size: .; cdr3_aa: CASSEVGGSDTQYF; cdr3_nt: TGCGCCAGCAGTGAAGTTGGGGGCTCGGATACGCAGTATTTT
cdr3_length: 17; v_call: TRBV5-1; d_call: TRBD2; j_call: TRBJ2-5; clone_size: .; cdr3_aa: CASSFETSGGAQETQYF; cdr3_nt: TGCGCCAGCAGCTTTGAGACTAGCGGGGGGGCCCAAGAGACCCAGTACTTC
cdr3_length: 16; v_call: TRBV9; d_call: TRBD2; j_call: TRBJ2-3; clone_size: .; cdr3_aa: CASSMGLAGEADTQYF; cdr3_nt: TGTGCCAGCAGTATGGGACTAGCGGGGGAGGCAGATACGCAGTATTTT
cdr3_length: 16; v_call: TRBV5-5; d_call: .; j_call: TRBJ2-3; clone_size: .; cdr3_aa: CASSFGASVVTDTQYF; cdr3_nt: TGTGCCAGCAGCTTCGGAGCGAGTGTCGTTACAGATACGCAGTATTTT
cdr3_length: 14; v_call: TRBV5-1; d_call: .; j_call: TRBJ2-5; clone_size: .; cdr3_aa: CASSSVAGDETQYF; cdr3_nt: TGCGCCAGCAGCTCAGTAGCTGGTGACGAGACCCAGTACTTC
cdr3_length: 11; v_call: TRBV20-1; d_call: .; j_call: TRBJ2-7; clone_size: .; cdr3_aa: CSAASGFEQYF; cdr3_nt: TGCAGTGCTGCGAGCGGGTTCGAGCAGTACTTC
cdr3_length: 15; v_call: TRBV24-1; d_call: TRBD2; j_call: TRBJ2-1; clone_size: .; cdr3_aa: CATSMGASGVYEQFF; cdr3_nt: TGTGCCACCAGTATGGGGGCTAGCGGGGTGTATGAGCAGTTCTTC
cdr3_length: 16; v_call: TRBV19; d_call: TRBD1; j_call: TRBJ1-2; clone_size: .; cdr3_aa: CASTPSDRGLLYGYTF; cdr3_nt: TGTGCCAGTACCCCCTCCGACAGGGGGCTGCTCTATGGCTACACCTTC
cdr3_length: 17; v_call: TRBV9; d_call: TRBD2; j_call: TRBJ2-2; clone_size: once; cdr3_aa: CASMPGLAWGGTGELFF; cdr3_nt: TGTGCCAGCATGCCGGGACTAGCGTGGGGAGGGACCGGGGAGCTGTTTTTT
cdr3_length: 10; v_call: TRBV12-3/TRBV12-4; d_call: .; j_call: TRBJ2-2; clone_size: .; cdr3_aa: CASALGPLFF; cdr3_nt: TGTGCCAGCGCCCTTGGCCCGCTGTTTTTT
cdr3_length: 14; v_call: TRBV6-2/TRBV6-3; d_call: .; j_call: TRBJ2-5; clone_size: few; cdr3_aa: CASSWGGQFGTQYF; cdr3_nt: TGTGCCAGCAGTTGGGGCGGACAGTTCGGGACCCAGTACTTC
cdr3_length: 14; v_call: TRBV19; d_call: TRBD1; j_call: TRBJ2-2; clone_size: .; cdr3_aa: CASSVGQGSGELFF; cdr3_nt: TGTGCCAGTAGTGTTGGACAGGGTTCCGGGGAGCTGTTTTTT
cdr3_length: 14; v_call: TRBV19; d_call: .; j_call: TRBJ2-1; clone_size: .; cdr3_aa: CASTSRTHDNEQFF; cdr3_nt: TGTGCCAGTACTAGTAGGACACATGACAATGAGCAGTTCTTC
cdr3_length: 16; v_call: TRBV7-3; d_call: TRBD2; j_call: TRBJ2-3; clone_size: .; cdr3_aa: CASSRGSSGRLDTQYF; cdr3_nt: TGTGCCAGCAGCAGGGGATCTAGCGGGAGGTTGGATACGCAGTATTTT
cdr3_length: 13; v_call: TRBV12-3/TRBV12-4; d_call: .; j_call: TRBJ2-3; clone_size: .; cdr3_aa: CASSPPGTDTQYF; cdr3_nt: TGTGCCAGCAGTCCTCCAGGCACAGATACGCAGTATTTT
cdr3_length: 13; v_call: TRBV12-3/TRBV12-4; d_call: TRBD1; j_call: TRBJ1-1; clone_size: .; cdr3_aa: CASNRQGNTEAFF; cdr3_nt: TGTGCCAGCAACCGACAGGGGAACACTGAAGCTTTCTTT
cdr3_length: 14; v_call: TRBV7-2; d_call: .; j_call: TRBJ1-1; clone_size: .; cdr3_aa: CASSLPGRGTEAFF; cdr3_nt: TGTGCCAGCAGCTTACCCGGCCGGGGGACTGAAGCTTTCTTT
cdr3_length: 14; v_call: TRBV2; d_call: TRBD1; j_call: TRBJ1-5; clone_size: .; cdr3_aa: CASSGNRGNQPQHF; cdr3_nt: TGTGCCAGCAGTGGAAACAGGGGAAATCAGCCCCAGCATTTT
cdr3_length: 16; v_call: TRBV11-2; d_call: TRBD1; j_call: TRBJ2-4; clone_size: .; cdr3_aa: CASSPPDRVIKNIQYF; cdr3_nt: TGTGCCAGCAGCCCACCCGACAGGGTGATCAAAAACATTCAGTACTTC
cdr3_length: 13; v_call: TRBV28; d_call: TRBD1; j_call: TRBJ1-2; clone_size: .; cdr3_aa: CASSQGIADGYTF; cdr3_nt: TGTGCCAGCTCACAGGGGATTGCGGACGGCTACACCTTC
cdr3_length: 16; v_call: TRBV5-6; d_call: .; j_call: TRBJ1-5; clone_size: few; cdr3_aa: CASSQFGQGNNQPQHF; cdr3_nt: TGTGCCAGCAGCCAGTTCGGGCAGGGGAACAATCAGCCCCAGCATTTT
cdr3_length: 14; v_call: TRBV7-6; d_call: .; j_call: TRBJ1-5; clone_size: .; cdr3_aa: CASSTAPGDQPQHF; cdr3_nt: TGTGCCAGCAGCACCGCCCCCGGGGATCAGCCCCAGCATTTT
cdr3_length: 14; v_call: TRBV29-1; d_call: .; j_call: TRBJ2-2; clone_size: few; cdr3_aa: CSGTSGGNTGELFF; cdr3_nt: TGCAGCGGAACGAGTGGAGGGAACACCGGGGAGCTGTTTTTT
cdr3_length: 15; v_call: TRBV5-5; d_call: TRBD2; j_call: TRBJ2-5; clone_size: .; cdr3_aa: CASSFLAGAQETQYF; cdr3_nt: TGTGCCAGCAGCTTTCTAGCGGGGGCCCAAGAGACCCAGTACTTC
cdr3_length: 13; v_call: TRBV30; d_call: .; j_call: TRBJ1-2; clone_size: .; cdr3_aa: CAWTDEGAGGYTF; cdr3_nt: TGTGCCTGGACTGACGAGGGAGCAGGAGGCTACACCTTC
cdr3_length: 12; v_call: TRBV27; d_call: TRBD1; j_call: TRBJ1-2; clone_size: .; cdr3_aa: CASQTGNYGYTF; cdr3_nt: TGTGCCAGCCAGACAGGGAACTATGGCTACACCTTC
cdr3_length: 15; v_call: TRBV5-6; d_call: TRBD2; j_call: TRBJ2-1; clone_size: .; cdr3_aa: CASSPGLAGPVEQFF; cdr3_nt: TGTGCCAGCAGCCCGGGACTAGCGGGGCCGGTTGAGCAGTTCTTC
cdr3_length: 16; v_call: TRBV11-3; d_call: TRBD1; j_call: TRBJ2-2; clone_size: .; cdr3_aa: CASSRGTGGTAGELFF; cdr3_nt: TGTGCCAGCAGCAGAGGGACAGGGGGTACAGCCGGGGAGCTGTTTTTT
cdr3_length: 15; v_call: TRBV4-1; d_call: TRBD1; j_call: TRBJ2-1; clone_size: .; cdr3_aa: CASSQEGQGFNEQFF; cdr3_nt: TGCGCCAGCAGCCAAGAAGGACAGGGCTTCAATGAGCAGTTCTTC
cdr3_length: 15; v_call: TRBV3-1/TRBV3-2; d_call: .; j_call: TRBJ2-7; clone_size: .; cdr3_aa: CASSQDFGSSYEQYF; cdr3_nt: TGTGCCAGCAGCCAAGATTTTGGTAGTAGCTACGAGCAGTACTTC
cdr3_length: 13; v_call: TRBV6-1; d_call: .; j_call: TRBJ1-1; clone_size: .; cdr3_aa: CASSEFSPREAFF; cdr3_nt: TGTGCCAGCAGTGAATTTTCACCCAGAGAAGCTTTCTTT
cdr3_length: 13; v_call: TRBV9; d_call: .; j_call: TRBJ1-1; clone_size: .; cdr3_aa: CASSVGTSTEAFF; cdr3_nt: TGTGCCAGCAGCGTCGGGACAAGCACTGAAGCTTTCTTT
cdr3_length: 16; v_call: TRBV5-6; d_call: .; j_call: TRBJ1-2; clone_size: .; cdr3_aa: CASSLPGHQKNYGYTF; cdr3_nt: TGTGCCAGCAGCCTCCCGGGACACCAGAAAAACTATGGCTACACCTTC
cdr3_length: 17; v_call: TRBV24-1; d_call: TRBD2; j_call: TRBJ2-1; clone_size: .; cdr3_aa: CATSDFPLAGGNNEQFF; cdr3_nt: TGTGCCACCAGTGATTTCCCACTAGCGGGGGGAAACAATGAGCAGTTCTTC
cdr3_length: 13; v_call: TRBV18; d_call: .; j_call: TRBJ1-1; clone_size: .; cdr3_aa: CASSPLHRDEAFF; cdr3_nt: TGTGCCAGCTCACCACTTCACAGGGATGAAGCTTTCTTT
cdr3_length: 15; v_call: TRBV10-2; d_call: TRBD2; j_call: TRBJ2-7; clone_size: .; cdr3_aa: CASRGTSGRRNEQYF; cdr3_nt: TGCGCCAGCAGGGGGACTAGCGGGAGGAGGAACGAGCAGTACTTC
cdr3_length: 10; v_call: TRBV12-3/TRBV12-4; d_call: .; j_call: TRBJ2-6; clone_size: once; cdr3_aa: CASSNNVLTF; cdr3_nt: TGTGCCAGCAGCAACAACGTCCTGACTTTC
cdr3_length: 16; v_call: TRBV5-4; d_call: TRBD2; j_call: TRBJ2-3; clone_size: .; cdr3_aa: CASSLALAGARDTQYF; cdr3_nt: TGTGCCAGCAGCTTGGCCCTAGCGGGAGCGAGGGATACGCAGTATTTT
cdr3_length: 19; v_call: TRBV30; d_call: .; j_call: TRBJ1-1; clone_size: .; cdr3_aa: CAWSVPPLGGTYSNTEAFF; cdr3_nt: TGTGCCTGGAGTGTACCCCCCTTAGGGGGTACCTATTCCAACACTGAAGCTTTCTTT
cdr3_length: 14; v_call: TRBV3-1/TRBV3-2; d_call: .; j_call: TRBJ1-1; clone_size: .; cdr3_aa: CASSQGGSGIGAFF; cdr3_nt: TGTGCCAGCAGCCAAGGAGGGAGTGGAATCGGAGCTTTCTTT
cdr3_length: 14; v_call: TRBV9; d_call: .; j_call: TRBJ2-1; clone_size: few; cdr3_aa: CASSPRLVGNEQFF; cdr3_nt: TGTGCCAGCAGCCCCCGACTAGTGGGCAATGAGCAGTTCTTC
cdr3_length: 13; v_call: TRBV6-1; d_call: .; j_call: TRBJ1-5; clone_size: .; cdr3_aa: CASSDGRIQPQHF; cdr3_nt: TGTGCCAGCAGTGATGGGAGGATTCAGCCCCAGCATTTT
cdr3_length: 14; v_call: TRBV5-1; d_call: .; j_call: TRBJ1-2; clone_size: .; cdr3_aa: CASSLEGGIGGYTF; cdr3_nt: TGCGCCAGCAGCTTGGAAGGGGGAATCGGTGGCTACACCTTC
cdr3_length: 15; v_call: TRBV11-2; d_call: .; j_call: TRBJ2-3; clone_size: .; cdr3_aa: CASSPPAPSTDTQYF; cdr3_nt: TGTGCCAGCAGCCCACCAGCGCCTAGCACAGATACGCAGTATTTT
cdr3_length: 15; v_call: TRBV5-6; d_call: .; j_call: TRBJ2-5; clone_size: .; cdr3_aa: CASSLPVGAGETQYF; cdr3_nt: TGTGCCAGCAGTCTGCCCGTGGGGGCAGGGGAGACCCAGTACTTC
cdr3_length: 14; v_call: TRBV5-1; d_call: .; j_call: TRBJ2-7; clone_size: .; cdr3_aa: CASSLASVFDEQYF; cdr3_nt: TGCGCCAGCAGCTTGGCTAGCGTATTCGACGAGCAGTACTTC